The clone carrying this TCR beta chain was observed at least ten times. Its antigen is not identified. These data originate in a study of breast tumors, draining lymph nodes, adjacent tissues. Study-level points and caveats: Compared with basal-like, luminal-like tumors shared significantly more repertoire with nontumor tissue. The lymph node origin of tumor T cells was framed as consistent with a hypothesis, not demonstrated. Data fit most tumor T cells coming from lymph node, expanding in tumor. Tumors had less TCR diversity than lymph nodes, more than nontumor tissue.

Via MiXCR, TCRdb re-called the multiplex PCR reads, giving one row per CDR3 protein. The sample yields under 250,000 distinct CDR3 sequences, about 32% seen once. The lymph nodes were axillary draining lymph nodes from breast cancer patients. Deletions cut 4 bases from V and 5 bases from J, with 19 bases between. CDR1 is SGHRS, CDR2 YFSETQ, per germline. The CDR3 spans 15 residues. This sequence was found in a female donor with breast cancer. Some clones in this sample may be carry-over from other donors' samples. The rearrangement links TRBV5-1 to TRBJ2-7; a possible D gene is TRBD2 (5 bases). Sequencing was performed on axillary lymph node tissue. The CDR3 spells CASSQIGNNKDEQYF. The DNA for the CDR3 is TGCGCCAGCAGCCAAATCGGGAATAACAAGGACGAGCAGTACTTC.